This passage covers 22 T cell receptor beta chains from one sample sequenced in a study of shared T cell receptors in the human thymus. The repertoire was sequenced with immunoSEQ multiplex PCR; TCRdb's copy has only in-frame clones and lacks some. The top ten clones hold 0.0094% of a sample with some 640,000 clones, roughly 86% of them seen once. These data were also reused for a study on human thymus T cells.

Sequenced sample: thymocytes. Receptors were obtained from a boy in the first two years of life with a congenital heart defect.

This chain connects TRBV2 to TRBJ1-5, with 7 bases lining up with TRBD1. The ends lost 7 bases at V and 0 bases at J; junction bases unmatched: 12. The germline gives CDR1 SNHLY, CDR2 FYNNEI. The CDR3 is 17 amino acids. CDR3 DNA: TGTGCCAGCACCCGTTCTGCCGGGACAGCTAGCAATCAGCCCCAGCATTTT. Its protein product is CASTRSAGTASNQPQHF.

The CDR3 sequence is CASYPQGYEQYF. In DNA, the CDR3 is TGCGCCAGTTATCCACAGGGGTACGAGCAGTACTTC. The chain uses TRBV10-1 and TRBJ2-7, with 7 bases that match TRBD1. Trimming removed 9 bases from V and 4 bases from J; junction bases left unmatched: 6. CDR1 and CDR2 from the germline V gene are WNHNN and SYGVQD (reference sequence). The CDR3 is made up of 12 amino acids.

The chain carries TRBV27 and TRBJ2-7; 10 positions agree with TRBD2. The V gene end was trimmed by 2 bases and the J gene end by 4 bases; junction bases not matched to a gene: 23. The CDR3 is 21 amino acids. Germline lookup yields CDR1 MNHEY and CDR2 SMNVEV (reference sequence). The CDR3 region is CASSLRTSGDFTQSEGYEQYF. Written as DNA, the CDR3 is TGTGCCAGCAGTTTAAGGACTAGCGGTGACTTTACCCAATCAGAGGGATACGAGCAGTACTTC.

The chain combines TRBV28 with TRBJ2-7; 10 bases are shared with TRBD2. The CDR3 has 21 amino acids. Losses at the gene ends were 3 bases for V and 0 bases for J; bases not matched to a gene: 20. The germline CDR1 and CDR2 sequences are MDHEN and SYDVKM. The DNA of the CDR3 is TGTGCCAGCAGTTTCCGGCGCAATGGGCTAGCGGGGGACCTTTCCTCCTACGAGCAGTACTTC. This codes for CASSFRRNGLAGDLSSYEQYF.

The chain links TRBV12-5 to TRBJ2-7; the D gene is possibly TRBD2 (7 bases). Germline V CDR1 and CDR2: LGHNT, FRNRAP. V lost 5 bases and J 3 bases, leaving 11 bases between the germline ends. The CDR3 has 13 residues. The CDR3 sequence: CASGLGGGYEQYF. CDR3 bases: TGTGCTAGTGGTCTAGGGGGGGGCTACGAGCAGTACTTC.

The CDR3: CASSLTGRYYEQYF. The CDR3 DNA reads TGCGCCAGCAGCTTGACGGGAAGATACTACGAGCAGTACTTC. The chain carries TRBV5-1 and TRBJ2-7, with TRBD2 as a possible D gene (5 bases). The V gene's germline CDR1 is SGHRS and CDR2 YFSETQ. The germline V and J ends were trimmed by 1 base and 3 bases, with 11 bases remaining between them. The CDR3 has 14 amino acids.

The chain recombines TRBV10-1 with TRBJ2-3; TRBD2 matches 9 bases. The CDR3 runs 16 residues. Losses at the gene ends were 7 bases for V and 1 base for J; bases not matched to a gene: 9. The germline V gene encodes CDR1 WNHNN and CDR2 SYGVQD (reference sequence). CDR3 amino acids: CASKMTSGPRTDTQYF. The CDR3 nucleotides read TGCGCCAGCAAGATGACTAGCGGCCCCCGCACAGATACGCAGTATTTT.

The rearrangement uses TRBV5-6 and TRBJ2-5; no reliable D call. Judging by the DNA end, TRBJ2-7 fits better; the J call may be wrong. The CDR3 covers 13 residues. Germline values: CDR1 SGHDT, CDR2 YYEEEE. The chain's CDR3 is CASSLVTSYEQYF. CDR3 DNA: TGTGCCAGCAGCTTGGTGACTTCCTACGAGCAGTACTTC.

This chain joins TRBV9 and TRBJ2-5, with D uncertain. CDR1 SGDLS and CDR2 YYNGEE come from the germline V gene. V lost 2 bases and J lost 1, with 12 bases in between. The CDR3 loop spans 15 amino acids. CDR3 loop: CASSVNNSPQETQYF. For the CDR3, the DNA is TGTGCCAGCAGCGTGAATAACTCGCCCCAAGAGACCCAGTACTTC.

The chain uses TRBV15 and TRBJ1-1; D perhaps matches TRBD1 (5 bases). The germline V and J ends were trimmed by 1 base and 7 bases, with 7 bases remaining between them. This CDR3 spans 12 amino acids. Per germline, CDR1 LNHNV and CDR2 YYDKDF (reference sequence). CDR3 protein: CATSRARGEAFF. CDR3 bases: TGTGCCACCAGCAGAGCTAGGGGTGAAGCTTTCTTT. The full variable domain, its missing parts supplied by reference TRBV15 and TRBJ1-1, is DAMVIQNPRYQVTQFGKPVTLSCSQTLNHNVMYWYQQKSSQAPKLLFHYYDKDFNNEADTPDNFQSRRPNTSFCFLDIRSPGLGDTAMYLCATSRARGEAFFGQGTRLTVV.

This sequence joins TRBV5-6 and TRBJ1-2; D is undetermined. With 4 bases removed from V and 4 bases from J, the gap between germline ends came to 14 bases. In germline, CDR1 is SGHDT, CDR2 YYEEEE. This CDR3 region has 14 residues. The DNA of the CDR3 is TGTGCCAGCAGCGATACGGGTGTATGCTATGGCTACACCTTC. Translating it yields CASSDTGVCYGYTF.

The chain links TRBV5-8 to TRBJ1-4; 7 nucleotides align to TRBD1. This CDR3 is built from 15 residues. The ends lost 0 bases at V and 4 bases at J; junction bases unmatched: 3. Germline CDR1 is SGHTS and CDR2 is YDEGEE. CDR3 coding DNA: TGTGCCAGCAGCTTGGCCGGGACAGATAATGAAAAACTGTTTTTT. It encodes CASSLAGTDNEKLFF.

The rearrangement links TRBV7-9 to TRBJ2-7; 7 positions agree with TRBD1. The CDR3 is 14 amino acids. CDR1 and CDR2 (germline): SEHNR, FQNEAQ (reference sequence). Trimming cost V 4 bases and J 3 bases; bases outside gene matches: 6. For the CDR3, the DNA is TGTGCCAGCAGCTACCGGGACAGAGACTACGAGCAGTACTTC. Translating it yields CASSYRDRDYEQYF.

The V gene is TRBV4-2, the J gene TRBJ2-1, with 10 nucleotides matching TRBD1. Germline values: CDR1 LGHNA, CDR2 YNFKEQ. The J segment lost 6 bases and the V segment lost 0 bases, leaving 11 bases of the junction unmatched. The CDR3 contains 18 residues. This CDR3 is CASSQDPFFGQGVNEQFF. CDR3 sequence (DNA): TGTGCCAGCAGCCAAGATCCCTTTTTTGGACAGGGGGTCAATGAGCAGTTCTTC.

This rearrangement joins TRBV2 to TRBJ1-5; 7 bases line up with TRBD1. CDR3 length: 14 residues. Per the germline V gene, CDR1 is SNHLY and CDR2 is FYNNEI. J gave up 3 bases and V 7 bases, and 6 bases lay outside the gene matches. CDR3 region: CASTPGQHNQPQHF. In DNA, the CDR3 is TGTGCCAGCACTCCGGGACAGCACAATCAGCCCCAGCATTTT.

V and J are TRBV25-1 and TRBJ1-6, with D possibly matching TRBD1 (6 bases). This CDR3 is built from 14 residues. Germline V gene lookup returns CDR1 MGHDK and CDR2 SYGVNS. The V and J ends lost 2 bases and 10 bases respectively, with 12 bases between them. The CDR3 sequence is CASSEAGAESPLHF. For the CDR3, the DNA is TGTGCCAGCAGTGAAGCAGGGGCCGAGTCACCCCTCCACTTT. Drawing the rest from reference TRBV25-1 and TRBJ1-6, the complete variable domain is EADIYQTPRYLVIGTGKKITLECSQTMGHDKMYWYQQDPGMELHLIHYSYGVNSTEKGDLSSESTVSRIRTEHFPLTLESARPSHTSQYLCASSEAGAESPLHFGNGTRLTVT.

Only one count was recorded for this clone. Other DNA variants within this sample encode the same CDR3. This rearrangement joins TRBV19 to TRBJ1-1; no reliable D call. V was shortened by 1 base and J by 1 base, with 4 bases between the two germline ends. CDR3 size: 13 residues. The germline V gene has CDR1 LNHDA and CDR2 SQIVND (reference sequence). The CDR3 protein is CASSIGGNTEAFF. The DNA for the CDR3 is TGTGCCAGTAGTATAGGCGGGAACACTGAAGCTTTCTTT.

J is TRBJ1-2 and V is TRBV19; D is ambiguous. Germline CDR1 LNHDA, CDR2 SQIVND (reference sequence). V gave up 3 bases and J gave up 1 base, with 3 bases separating them. The CDR3 has 12 amino acids. CDR3 sequence reads: CASSIYNYGYTF. The CDR3 DNA follows: TGTGCCAGTAGTATCTATAACTATGGCTACACCTTC.

The chain has TRBV18 and TRBJ2-5, with unresolved D. The germline V gene has CDR1 KGHSH and CDR2 LQKENI. The CDR3 has 14 amino acids. Trimming shortened V by 0 bases and J by 4 bases, and 9 bases separated the two germline ends. This chain's CDR3 is CASSPPEHRETQYF. CDR3 sequence (DNA): TGTGCCAGCTCACCACCGGAGCATCGAGAGACCCAGTACTTC.

The rearrangement links TRBV5-1 to TRBJ2-3, with 12 bases aligning to TRBD2. The V gene end was trimmed by 2 bases and the J gene end by 7 bases; junction bases not matched to a gene: 8. The V gene's germline CDR1 is SGHRS and CDR2 YFSETQ. The CDR3 is 16 residues long. CDR3 in amino acids: CASSFRLAGVPHTQYF. CDR3 in DNA: TGCGCCAGCAGCTTCCGACTAGCGGGGGTGCCGCATACGCAGTATTTT. Supplemented by reference TRBV5-1 and TRBJ2-3, the full variable domain reads KAGVTQTPRYLIKTRGQQVTLSCSPISGHRSVSWYQQTPGQGLQFLFEYFSETQRNKGNFPGRFSGRQFSNSRSEMNVSTLELGDSALYLCASSFRLAGVPHTQYFGPGTRLTVL.

CDR3 in DNA: TGTGCCAGCAGCCCTGCTAGCCTGCCCCAAGAGACCCAGTACTTC. Amino acids: CASSPASLPQETQYF. The J gene is TRBJ2-5, the V gene TRBV27, with D possibly TRBD2 on 5 matching bases. Trimming left V 6 bases short and J 1 base short, with 15 bases between. Germline CDR1 reads MNHEY; CDR2 reads SMNVEV (reference sequence). The CDR3 is made up of 15 amino acids.

In regard to this clone: In this CDR3 the conserved last residue, phenylalanine or tryptophan, is missing, so a read error is likely. The rearrangement joins TRBV6-1 to TRBJ1-6; TRBD1 matches 7 bases. The germline gives CDR1 MNHNS, CDR2 SASEGT. This CDR3 region has 15 residues. The ends lost 7 bases at V and 9 bases at J; junction bases unmatched: 12. The CDR3 reads CASKWWDSSPSPLHL. The CDR3 DNA reads TGTGCCAGCAAGTGGTGGGACAGTTCCCCTTCACCCCTCCACCTT.